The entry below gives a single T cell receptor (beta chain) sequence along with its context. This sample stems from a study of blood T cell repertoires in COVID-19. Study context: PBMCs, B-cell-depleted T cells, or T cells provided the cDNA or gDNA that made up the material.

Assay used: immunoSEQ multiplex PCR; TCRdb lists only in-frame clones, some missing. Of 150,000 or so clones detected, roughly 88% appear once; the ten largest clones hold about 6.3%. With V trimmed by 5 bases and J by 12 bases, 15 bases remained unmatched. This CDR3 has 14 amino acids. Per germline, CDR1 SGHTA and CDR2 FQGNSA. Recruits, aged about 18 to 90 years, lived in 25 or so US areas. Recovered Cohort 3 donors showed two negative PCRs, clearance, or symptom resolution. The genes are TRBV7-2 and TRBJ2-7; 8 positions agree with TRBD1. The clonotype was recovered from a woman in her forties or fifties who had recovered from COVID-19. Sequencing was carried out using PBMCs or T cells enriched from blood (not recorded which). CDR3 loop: CASSPFRDRTQVYF. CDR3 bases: TGTGCCAGCAGCCCTTTCCGGGACAGGACCCAAGTGTACTTC.